This T cell receptor (beta chain) appears in the sequencing data of a study of OX40 agonist ivuxolimab in advanced cancers. Across the study: The dose of intravenous ivuxolimab that patients received every 2 weeks ranged from 0.01 to 10 mg/kg. Patients were around 83% male with ages roughly 20 to 85, mean 60.

On this clone: Its antigen remains unidentified.

CDR3 length equals 16 residues. Germline-derived CDR1 and CDR2 are SGHVS and FNYEAQ. V was pared by 4 bases and J by 3 bases, with 16 bases between. Only in-frame clones appear in the TCRdb table, and some are missing; sequencing was by immunoSEQ multiplex PCR. The sample comprises 69,000 or so clones, 85% to 90% of which are singletons, and 5.5% to 8% rests with the top ten. Overall study results and limits: CD8+ T cells (on average) carried more expanded clones than CD4+ T cells.

This sequence was found in an adult with an advanced solid tumor such as melanoma, head and neck, liver or kidney cancer. The V and J genes are TRBV7-6 and TRBJ2-1, with D possibly being TRBD2 (6 bases). This sample comprised CD4+ or CD8+ T cells sorted from blood, obtained in a trial of the OX40 agonist ivuxolimab. The CDR3 nucleotides are TGTGCCAGCAGCTCGGTCGGACTAACCCTCTACAATGAGCAGTTCTTC. This gives the protein CASSSVGLTLYNEQFF.